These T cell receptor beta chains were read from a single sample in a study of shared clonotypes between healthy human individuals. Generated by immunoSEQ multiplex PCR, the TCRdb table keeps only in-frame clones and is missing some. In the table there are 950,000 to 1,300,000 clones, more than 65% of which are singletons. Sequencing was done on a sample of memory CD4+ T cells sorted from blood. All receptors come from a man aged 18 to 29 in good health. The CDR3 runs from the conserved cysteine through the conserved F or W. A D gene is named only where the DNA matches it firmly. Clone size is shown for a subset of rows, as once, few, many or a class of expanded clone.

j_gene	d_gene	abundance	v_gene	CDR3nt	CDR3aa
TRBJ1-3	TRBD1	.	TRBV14	TGTGCCAGCAGCCTTTGGGGGGGACAGGTTGGAAACACCATATATTTT	CASSLWGGQVGNTIYF
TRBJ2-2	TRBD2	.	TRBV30	TGTGCCTGGAGTGTAGGAGCGGGAGGTTTGTCCGGGGAGCTGTTTTTT	CAWSVGAGGLSGELFF
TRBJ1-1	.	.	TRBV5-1	TGCGCCAGCAGCGCGACGACAGTGAACACTGAAGCTTTCTTT	CASSATTVNTEAFF
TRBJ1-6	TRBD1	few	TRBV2	TGTGCCAGCAGTGAAGGGGGAACAGGGGGTTCACCCCTCCACTTT	CASSEGGTGGSPLHF
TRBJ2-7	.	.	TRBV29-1	TGCAGCGCCCAGGTCGGGTCCTACGAGCAGTACTTC	CSAQVGSYEQYF
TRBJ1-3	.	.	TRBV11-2	TGTGCCAGCAGCTTAGGGACAGCTGGAAACACCATATATTTT	CASSLGTAGNTIYF
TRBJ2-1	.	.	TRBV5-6	TGTGCCAGCACCCTATCTGGACTTAGCAACTACAATGAGCAGTTCTTC	CASTLSGLSNYNEQFF
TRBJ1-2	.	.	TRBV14	TGTGCCAGCAGCCAAATAGACCTATATGGCTACACCTTC	CASSQIDLYGYTF
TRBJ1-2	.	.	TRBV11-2	TGTGCCAGCAGCGATAAGGGCTGGGGAGGCTCTAACTATGGCTACACCTTC	CASSDKGWGGSNYGYTF
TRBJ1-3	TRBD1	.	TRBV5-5	TGTGCCAGCAGCCTCGACTCCGGGACAGGGGTCGGAAACACCATATATTTT	CASSLDSGTGVGNTIYF
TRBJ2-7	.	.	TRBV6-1	TGTGCCAGCAGTGAAAACCACGGCCTCTACGAGCAGTACTTC	CASSENHGLYEQYF
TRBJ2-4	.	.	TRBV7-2	TGTGCCAGCAGCTCCCGAAACAGGGAAGGGGACATTCAGTACTTC	CASSSRNREGDIQYF
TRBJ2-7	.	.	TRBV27	TGTGCCACCCAAAGATCAGGAGCGTCCTACGAGCAGTACTTC	CATQRSGASYEQYF
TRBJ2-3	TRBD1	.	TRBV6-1	TGTGCCAGCAGCACAGGGGAAGATACGCAGTATTTT	CASSTGEDTQYF
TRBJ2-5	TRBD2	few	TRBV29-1	TGCAGCGTAGCGGGAGTAGGGGAGACCCAGTACTTC	CSVAGVGETQYF
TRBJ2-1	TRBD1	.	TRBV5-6	TGTGCCAGCACCTTGGACAGGGAGCAGTTCTTC	CASTLDREQFF
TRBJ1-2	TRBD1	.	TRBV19	TGTGCCAGTAGTCTCGGGACAGGGGGCGACTATGGCTACACCTTC	CASSLGTGGDYGYTF
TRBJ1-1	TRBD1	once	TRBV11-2	TGTGCCAGCAGCTTCGGGAAGGGGGCTTGGACTGAAGCTTTCTTT	CASSFGKGAWTEAFF
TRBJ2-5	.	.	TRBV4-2	TGTGCCAGCAGCCAAGCTCACCCGGGGGCGATCCAAGAGACCCAGTACTTC	CASSQAHPGAIQETQYF
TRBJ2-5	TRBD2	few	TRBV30	TGTGCCTGGAAATCCAATAGCGGGGGCCGGGGGGAGACCCAGTACTTC	CAWKSNSGGRGETQYF
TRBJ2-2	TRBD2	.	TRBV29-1	TGCAGCGTTGTGGCTAGCGGGAGGGAGAACACCGGGGAGCTGTTTTTT	CSVVASGRENTGELFF
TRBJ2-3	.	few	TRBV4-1	TGCGCCAGCAGCGGGGGGCTAGGACCTCCGGCGCAGTATTTT	CASSGGLGPPAQYF
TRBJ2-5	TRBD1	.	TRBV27	TGTGCCAGCAGCGGGACAGGGGAAGAGACCCAGTACTTC	CASSGTGEETQYF
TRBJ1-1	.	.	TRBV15	TGTGCCACCAGCAGGGGGGACATATCGAACACTGAAGCTTTCTTT	CATSRGDISNTEAFF
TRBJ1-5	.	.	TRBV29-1	TGCAGCGTCCTTCAGGGGATCAATCAGCCCCAGCATTTT	CSVLQGINQPQHF
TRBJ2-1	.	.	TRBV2	TGTGCCAGCAGTGTGCCTTCGGCTTACGAGCAGTTCTTC	CASSVPSAYEQFF
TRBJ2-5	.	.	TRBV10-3	TGTGCCATCAGTGAGGGCGAACAGGTCCGGGAGACCCAGTACTTC	CAISEGEQVRETQYF
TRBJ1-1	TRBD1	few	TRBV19	TGTGCCAGTAGAGACAGGGGGCATGGTAACACTGAAGCTTTCTTT	CASRDRGHGNTEAFF
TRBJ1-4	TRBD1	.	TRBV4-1	TGCGCCAGCAGCCCCGAGCCCACAGGGGGCCGTGGTGAAAAACTGTTTTTT	CASSPEPTGGRGEKLFF
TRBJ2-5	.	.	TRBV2	TGTGCCAGCAGTGTCGGGACCACCCTCGAGACCCAGTACTTC	CASSVGTTLETQYF
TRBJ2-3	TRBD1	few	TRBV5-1	TGCGCCAGCAGCTTAGGGACAGTCGGGTTGGATACGCAGTATTTT	CASSLGTVGLDTQYF
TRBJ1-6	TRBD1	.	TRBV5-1	TGCGCCAGCAGAACGACAGGGGATAATTCACCCCTCCACTTT	CASRTTGDNSPLHF
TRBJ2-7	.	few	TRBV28	TGTGCCAGCGGCCATTCCTACGAGCAGTACTTC	CASGHSYEQYF
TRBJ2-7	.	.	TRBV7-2	TGTGCCAGCAGCCTCCAGTCAGTAGGGGCAGCCTACGAGCAGTACTTC	CASSLQSVGAAYEQYF
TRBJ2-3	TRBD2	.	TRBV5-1	TGCGCCAGCAGCTCTGGACTAGCGGCGAAAGATACGCAGTATTTT	CASSSGLAAKDTQYF
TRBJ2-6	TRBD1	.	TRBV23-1	TGCGCCAGCAGTCAATACGGACAGGGCTCTGGGGCCAACGTCCTGACTTTC	CASSQYGQGSGANVLTF
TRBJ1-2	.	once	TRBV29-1	TGCAGCGTGGGGACGCCAGGGGAATCCACCGCTCTAGTTCGTAGCTATGGCTACACCTTC	CSVGTPGESTALVRSYGYTF
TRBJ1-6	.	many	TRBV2	TGTGCCAGCAGTGAAAGGGGAGACTTTTCACCCCTCCACTTT	CASSERGDFSPLHF
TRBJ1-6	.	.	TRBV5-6	TGTGCCAGCAGCTTGTACAGGAGGACCTATAATTCACCCCTCCACTTT	CASSLYRRTYNSPLHF
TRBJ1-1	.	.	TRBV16	TGTGCCAGCAGCCAACAGGGGTTTGGTACTGAAGCTTTCTTT	CASSQQGFGTEAFF
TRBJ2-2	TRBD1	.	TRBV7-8	TGTGCCAGCAGCGGGAGGACAGGGGGAACCGGGGAGCTGTTTTTT	CASSGRTGGTGELFF
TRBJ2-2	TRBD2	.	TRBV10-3	TGTGCCATCAAAACGGGAGGCCAGGGCCCCGGGGAGCTGTTTTTT	CAIKTGGQGPGELFF
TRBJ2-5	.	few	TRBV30	TGTGCCTGGAGCGATCAAGAGACCCAGTACTTC	CAWSDQETQYF
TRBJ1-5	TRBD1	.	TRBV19	TGTGCCAGTAGTCTGGGACAGCCCATGGGCAATCAGCCCCAGCATTTT	CASSLGQPMGNQPQHF
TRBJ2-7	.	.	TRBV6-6	TGTGCCAGCAGATTCGAACCCGCTGCCTACGAGCAGTACTTC	CASRFEPAAYEQYF
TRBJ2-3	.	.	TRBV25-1	TGTGCCAGCATCCCCAGAGATTCGGCAGATACGCAGTATTTT	CASIPRDSADTQYF
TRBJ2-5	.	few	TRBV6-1	TGTGCCAGCAGTGAAGTGGCGGCAGGCCAAGAGACCCAGTACTTC	CASSEVAAGQETQYF
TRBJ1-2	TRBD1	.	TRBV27	TGTGCCACCCGGGACAGGGGGCGCGTAAACTATGGCTACACCTTC	CATRDRGRVNYGYTF
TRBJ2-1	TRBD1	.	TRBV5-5	TGTGCCAGCAGCTTGGGTCCGGACAGGGGGCAATATGAGCAGTTCTTC	CASSLGPDRGQYEQFF
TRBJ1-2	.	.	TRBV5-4	TGTGCCAGCAGCTTGAGGGGTCCCTATGGCTACACCTTC	CASSLRGPYGYTF
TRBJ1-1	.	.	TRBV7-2	TGTGCCAGCAGGCCCGACAGTCTGAACACTGAAGCTTTCTTT	CASRPDSLNTEAFF
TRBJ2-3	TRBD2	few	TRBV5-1	TGCGCCAGCAGCCTCGGGGGGGCAGTAGATACGCAGTATTTT	CASSLGGAVDTQYF
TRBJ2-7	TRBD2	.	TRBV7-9	TGTGCCAGCAGCTCCTCAGGGACTATATACGAGCAGTACTTC	CASSSSGTIYEQYF
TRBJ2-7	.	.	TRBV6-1	TGTGCCAGCAGTGCAGAGGCCGCCTACGAGCAGTACTTC	CASSAEAAYEQYF
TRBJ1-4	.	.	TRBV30	TGTGCCTGGAGTGTAGGTGGGACGGGGGGAACTAATGAAAAACTGTTTTTT	CAWSVGGTGGTNEKLFF
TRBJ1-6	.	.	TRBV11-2	TGTGCCAGCAGCTTAGGCCCCCCGCCCCATGTGGCACCCCTCCACTTT	CASSLGPPPHVAPLHF
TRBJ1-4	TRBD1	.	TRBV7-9	TGTGCCAGCAGCCAGGGACAGGGGGTGAAAGGACTGTTTTTT	CASSQGQGVKGLFF
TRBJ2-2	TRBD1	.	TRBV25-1	TGTGCCACCGAGAGGGGGCATACCGGGGAGCTGTTTTTT	CATERGHTGELFF
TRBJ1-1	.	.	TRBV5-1	TGCGCCAGCAGCTTGGGAAAGACTTCTACTATGAACACTGAAGCTTTCTTT	CASSLGKTSTMNTEAFF